This entry describes one TCR beta chain. A much larger clone lies a single base off, so this may be a read error. With 1 base clipped from V and 3 bases from J, the junction kept 6 bases outside the gene matches. From germline, CDR1 is SGHTA and CDR2 FQGNSA. The CDR3 extends over 16 amino acids. The sample is drawn from a study of T cells in Graves' hyperthyroidism and ophthalmopathy. Amplified TCR beta CDR3 regions derived from RNA transcripts. A first-round RT-PCR of the TCR CDR3 used the HTBI primer set. Via MiXCR, TCRdb re-called the multiplex PCR reads, giving one row per CDR3 protein. The sample shows hundreds of thousands of distinct CDR3 sequences, 15% to 20% of them seen only once.

V gene TRBV7-2 combines with J gene TRBJ2-7; 10 bases are a match to TRBD1. Specimen: blood. The clonotype comes from a man aged 40-49 years with Graves' ophthalmopathy. The CDR3: CASSLGPGTGVYEQYF. In nucleotides, the CDR3 is TGTGCCAGCAGCTTAGGGCCCGGGACAGGGGTCTACGAGCAGTACTTC. The full variable domain, completed using reference TRBV7-2 and TRBJ2-7, is GAGVSQSPSNKVTEKGKDVELRCDPISGHTALYWYRQSLGQGLEFLIYFQGNSAPDKSGLPSDRFSAERTGGSVSTLTIQRTQQEDSAVYLCASSLGPGTGVYEQYFGPGTRLTVT.